This T cell receptor (beta chain) was profiled in a study of radiation and T cells in renal cell carcinoma. Study-wide points: From baseline, blood top tumor clonotypes peaked at 2 weeks post-radiation.

Note on this clone: Its antigen is not identified.

Libraries were prepared by immunoSEQ multiplex PCR; TCRdb keeps only in-frame clonotypes and omits some of them. The table records roughly 130,000 clones, around 89% of them present only once. Per the germline V gene, CDR1 is GTSNPN and CDR2 is SVGIG (reference sequence). The CDR3 has 15 residues. The ends were cut back, 5 bases at V and 6 bases at J, with 22 bases in the middle. The time point is: blood 2 weeks post-SBRT. Described treatment: 15 Gy SBRT to primary tumor, nephrectomy 4 weeks later. Blood was sampled at baseline, 2 weeks and 4 weeks after SBRT. The specimen was blood, collected from a patient whose treatment included radiotherapy and nephrectomy. The chain employs TRBV30 and TRBJ1-2, with unresolved D. The clonotype originates from a woman in her sixties or seventies with renal cell carcinoma. This chain's CDR3 is CAWDPTTHPGDGYTF. CDR3 coding DNA: TGTGCCTGGGACCCAACGACCCATCCGGGCGATGGCTACACCTTC.